Shown below are 21 T cell receptor beta chains from a single sample sequenced in a study of T-cell memory formation after mild COVID-19 (dated by TCRdb to the early 2020s). Library prep was done by 5' RACE. The reads were generated on an Illumina NovaSeq 6000. In-frame beta chains were kept once TCRdb had trimmed the public reads at Q25 with fastp and called clones with MiXCR. Every CDR3 protein is listed once, alongside the most common genes and DNA of its rows. Across this sample there are tens of thousands of distinct CDR3 sequences, with about 14% seen only once. In total, the top ten clones hold under 45% of the sample. Sample: PBMCs or a T cell subset sorted from them (not recorded which). The source of these receptors is a man between 18 and 29 years old who had mild COVID-19 (a few samples of this study predate the infection). The sample titles of this study are shuffled in the database, so cell type and time point are left out; the donor was told from shared clones.

This clonotype has a count of ten or more. The chain combines TRBV4-1 with TRBJ1-1; perhaps TRBD1 as D (5 bases). CDR1 is MGHRA, CDR2 YSYEKL, per germline. V was cut by 3 bases and J by 5 bases, with 10 bases left in between. The length of the CDR3 is 13 residues. The CDR3 DNA reads TGCGCCAGCAGCCAGGACACTACTACTGAAGCTTTCTTT. This translates into CASSQDTTTEAFF.

The gene calls are TRBV7-9 and TRBJ2-3, with 9 bases matching TRBD2. V shed 3 bases and J 5 bases; nucleotides not matched to a gene: 6. The CDR3 runs 15 residues. CDR1 SEHNR and CDR2 FQNEAQ come from the germline V gene (reference sequence). Written as DNA, the CDR3 is TGTGCCAGCAGCTTGCGAGCGGGGGGATTAGATACGCAGTATTTT. Protein sequence: CASSLRAGGLDTQYF. Looking up the rest from reference TRBV7-9 and TRBJ2-3 gives the full variable domain: DTGVSQNPRHKITKRGQNVTFRCDPISEHNRLYWYRQTLGQGPEFLTYFQNEAQLEKSRLLSDRFSAERPKGSFSTLEIQRTEQGDSAMYLCASSLRAGGLDTQYFGPGTRLTVL.

This clonotype has more than one count but fewer than ten. The chain combines TRBV6-5 with TRBJ1-2; the D is unclear. V was shortened by 0 bases and J by 8 bases, with 10 bases between the two germline ends. Looked up from germline, CDR1 is MNHEY and CDR2 is SVGAGI. The CDR3 spans 13 residues. The CDR3 loop is CASSYSEFGGYTF. The CDR3 nucleotides are TGTGCCAGCAGTTACTCGGAGTTTGGAGGCTACACCTTC.

The chain uses TRBV7-2 and TRBJ2-5, with 7 bases aligning to TRBD2. The CDR3 extends over 13 amino acids. The germline V gene encodes CDR1 SGHTA and CDR2 FQGNSA. J gave up 5 bases and V 4 bases, and 4 bases lay outside the gene matches. Written as DNA, the CDR3 is TGTGCCAGCAGCTCGACTAGCCCGGAGACCCAGTACTTC. It is translated as CASSSTSPETQYF.

Only a few counts were recorded for this clonotype. The chain couples TRBV7-9 to TRBJ2-5, with TRBD2 matching 7 bases. Losses at the gene ends were 5 bases for V and 5 bases for J; bases not matched to a gene: 5. Germline V gives CDR1 SEHNR, CDR2 FQNEAQ (reference sequence). The length of the CDR3 is 13 residues. In nucleotides, the CDR3 is TGTGCCAGCAGCCCAGCGGGGAGTGAGACCCAGTACTTC. The encoded protein is CASSPAGSETQYF. The full variable domain, completed using reference TRBV7-9 and TRBJ2-5, is DTGVSQNPRHKITKRGQNVTFRCDPISEHNRLYWYRQTLGQGPEFLTYFQNEAQLEKSRLLSDRFSAERPKGSFSTLEIQRTEQGDSAMYLCASSPAGSETQYFGPGTRLLVL.

This rearrangement joins TRBV10-3 to TRBJ2-7, with D possibly matching TRBD2 (6 bases). The CDR3 contains 15 residues. Germline CDR1 and CDR2: ENHRY and SYGVKD. Trimming took 4 bases from V and 7 from J, leaving 20 bases between them. The CDR3 nucleotides read TGTGCCATCAGTGCCTTGACTAGTTGGGGGAGGGAGCAGTACTTC. It translates to CAISALTSWGREQYF.

V usage is TRBV4-1 and J usage is TRBJ1-6, with D unresolved. Germline CDR1 is MGHRA and CDR2 is YSYEKL. This CDR3 is 16 amino acids long. Trimming pared 1 base from V and 0 bases from J, leaving 7 bases between. As DNA, the CDR3 is TGCGCCAGCAGCCAAGGGGCCGCCTCCTATAATTCACCCCTCCACTTT. This codes for CASSQGAASYNSPLHF.

This clonotype has only a few counts. The V and J genes are TRBV19 and TRBJ2-1, with 8 bases identical to TRBD2. CDR3 size: 15 residues. The V gene end was trimmed by 4 bases and the J gene end by 7 bases; junction bases not matched to a gene: 9. Germline-derived CDR1 and CDR2 are LNHDA and SQIVND (reference sequence). Here the CDR3 DNA reads TGTGCCAGTAGTACGGAAGCGGGGGCGGTTAATGAGCAGTTCTTC. Translating gives CASSTEAGAVNEQFF. Combining the CDR3 with reference TRBV19 and TRBJ2-1 gives the whole variable domain DGGITQSPKYLFRKEGQNVTLSCEQNLNHDAMYWYRQDPGQGLRLIYYSQIVNDFQKGDIAEGYSVSREKKESFPLTVTSAQKNPTAFYLCASSTEAGAVNEQFFGPGTRLTVL.

This clonotype was seen a few times. The V and J genes are TRBV2 and TRBJ1-2; D is undetermined. The CDR3 runs 13 residues. The V gene's germline CDR1 is SNHLY and CDR2 FYNNEI. Trimming left V 10 bases short and J 4 bases short, with 16 bases between. CDR3 sequence reads: CAKTTEGGYGYTF. In DNA form, the CDR3 reads TGTGCCAAAACGACGGAAGGTGGCTATGGCTACACCTTC.

The V and J genes are TRBV5-1 and TRBJ2-3; 13 bases fit TRBD2. The CDR3 runs to 16 residues. With 4 bases clipped from V and 1 base from J, the junction kept 3 bases outside the gene matches. Germline assignment: CDR1 SGHRS and CDR2 YFSETQ. The chain's CDR3 is CASSPGLAGGTDTQYF. The DNA of the CDR3 is TGCGCCAGCAGCCCCGGACTAGCGGGGGGCACAGATACGCAGTATTTT.

V is TRBV29-1 and J is TRBJ2-3; D might be TRBD1 (5 bases). The germline CDR1 and CDR2 sequences are SQVTM and ANQGSEA. The CDR3 has 14 residues. With 3 bases removed from V and 2 bases from J, the gap between germline ends came to 12 bases. CDR3 residues: CSVEIDRTTDTQYF. DNA for the CDR3: TGCAGCGTTGAGATTGACAGAACCACAGATACGCAGTATTTT.

This clonotype was recorded many times. V and J are TRBV7-9 and TRBJ2-1; D uncertain. This CDR3 region has 13 residues. V lost 0 bases to trimming and J lost 6 bases, with 6 bases between them. Germline V gives CDR1 SEHNR, CDR2 FQNEAQ (reference sequence). CDR3 nucleotide sequence: TGTGCCAGCAGCTTAGCGCCCCCCAATGAGCAGTTCTTC. Translation: CASSLAPPNEQFF.

There are a few counts of this clonotype. The V gene is TRBV4-1, the J gene TRBJ1-1; no definite D call. The CDR3 has 13 residues. Germline CDR1 MGHRA, CDR2 YSYEKL. With 0 bases removed from V and 6 bases from J, the gap between germline ends came to 8 bases. The CDR3, as DNA: TGCGCCAGCAGCCAAGACGGGGTTGCTGAAGCTTTCTTT. It translates to CASSQDGVAEAFF.

In this sample, this clonotype turned up many times. DNA for the CDR3: TGTGCCAGCAGTCCCGGGGTATACGAGCAGTACTTC. Protein: CASSPGVYEQYF. V gene TRBV12-3 or TRBV12-4 combines with J gene TRBJ2-7, with a tentative D call TRBD2 (5 bases). Trimming removed 5 bases at V and 4 bases at J, with 9 bases between. This CDR3 contains 12 residues.

This clonotype was observed many times. The chain joins TRBV29-1 to TRBJ2-3; TRBD1 is a possible D gene (6 bases). Germline values: CDR1 SQVTM, CDR2 ANQGSEA. The CDR3 is 14 amino acids. V was pared by 2 bases and J by 4 bases, with 13 bases between. The chain's CDR3 is CSVETGSLPDTQYF. CDR3 nucleotide sequence: TGCAGCGTTGAAACAGGGTCTCTCCCAGATACGCAGTATTTT.

The table lists this clonotype with a few counts. J is TRBJ2-2 and V is TRBV12-3 or TRBV12-4; tentatively, D is TRBD2 (6 bases). This CDR3 contains 16 residues. V was clipped by 3 bases and J by 6 bases, with 17 bases between them. In DNA form, the CDR3 reads TGTGCCAGCAGTTTCCGAGGGCAGGAGGGGTCCGGGGAGCTGTTTTTT. Amino acids: CASSFRGQEGSGELFF.

The V call is TRBV7-3, the J call TRBJ2-1; 7 bases agree with TRBD1. The CDR3 is 16 residues long. Germline CDR1 SGHTA, CDR2 FQGTGA. Germline trimming cut 2 bases from V and 5 bases from J; bases unmatched to any gene: 9. CDR3: CASSLSGTAWNNEQFF. DNA of the CDR3: TGTGCCAGCAGCTTATCCGGGACAGCTTGGAACAATGAGCAGTTCTTC.

In this sample, this clonotype turned up many times. This rearrangement joins TRBV18 to TRBJ2-1; 10 bases are shared with TRBD1. The CDR3 extends over 15 amino acids. Germline V gene data show CDR1 as KGHSH and CDR2 as LQKENI. J gave up 5 bases and V 7 bases, and 8 bases lay outside the gene matches. In nucleotides, the CDR3 is TGTGCCAGCTGCAGACAGGGGGCGAGGGACAATGAGCAGTTCTTC. Translation: CASCRQGARDNEQFF.

This clonotype was seen just once. Possible read error: a much larger clone is one base away. This chain joins TRBV6-1 and TRBJ2-3; no clear D gene. The CDR3 totals 16 residues. In germline, CDR1 is MNHNS, CDR2 SASEGT. The CDR3 DNA reads as TGTGCCAGAAGTGGAAATCCGGGCCGTGAGACAGATACGCAGTATTTT. The encoded protein is CARSGNPGRETDTQYF.

This chain uses TRBV7-8 with TRBJ1-1, with unresolved D. Germline V gene lookup returns CDR1 SGHVS and CDR2 FQNEAQ. The CDR3 totals 16 residues. Trimming stripped 1 base from V and 5 bases from J, with 17 bases between. This CDR3 is CASSLGVWSGDTEAFF. Written as DNA, the CDR3 is TGTGCCAGCAGCTTAGGGGTATGGTCCGGGGATACTGAAGCTTTCTTT.

This clonotype turned up a few times. The rearrangement uses TRBV4-1 and TRBJ1-2, with D perhaps TRBD1 (6 bases). The CDR3 totals 16 residues. V shed 4 bases and J shed 4 bases, with 19 bases lying between them. CDR1 is MGHRA and CDR2 is YSYEKL in the germline V gene. The CDR3 protein is CASSPQRTAPSYGYTF. The CDR3 coding sequence is TGCGCCAGCAGCCCCCAAAGGACAGCCCCTAGCTATGGCTACACCTTC.